This T cell receptor (beta chain) was found in a study of shared clonotypes between healthy human individuals (dated by TCRdb to between 2020 and 2021). Concerning the study at large: The cohort included three men and a couple of women between 18 and 49 years of age. For each donor, three plates each were used for CD4 naive and CD4 memory, two plates were used for CD8 naive, and one plate was used for CD8 memory. To estimate repertoire size and how much clonotypes are shared between individuals, the study performed deep sequencing of blood TCR repertoires from a handful of healthy adults. To increase sequencing depth and limit assay-specific biases, different laboratories used diverse techniques to prepare libraries and sequence TCR repertoires. Between about 0.94 and 10 billion PBMCs per donor were obtained by leukapheresis.

TCR CDR3 regions were amplified from genomic DNA by multiplex PCR using the deep immunoSEQ assay. Extracted genomic DNA from each cell subset was spread evenly across all wells of several immunoSEQ 96-well plates, with each plate serving as a replicate. Each replicate PCR for sorted subsets received about 210 ng genomic DNA, equal to roughly 29,000 T cell genomes. The purified libraries were quantified using a Qubit 3.0 fluorometer, sized with a Bioanalyzer 2100, and then quantified again using the KAPA Library Quantification kit. Each immunoSEQ 96-well plate was sequenced on its own single-read 150-cycle Illumina NextSeq 550 flow cell. Per the authors' processing: The immunoSEQ output contained only junctional sequences without quality scores, so filtering could not match that applied to full-length reads. To assign V/J genes and CDR3, sequences were annotated using PyIR, a Python wrapper for IgBLAST v1.9, with IMGT germline references. Any read was removed if the V/J assignment was weak (E-value above 1e-6), the CDR3 was missing, or the read contained stop codons, out-of-frame junctions, or ambiguous translated residues. A V3J clonotype was defined by an identical inferred V gene, J gene, and CDR3 amino acid sequence. Percentage overlap between repertoires was computed as shared unique clonotypes divided by the size of the smaller repertoire. RTK rarefaction, the Chao1 estimator, and Recon v2.1 estimates of unobserved clonotypes were used to assess repertoire richness. Generation probabilities for all TCRbeta clonotypes obtained by the gDNA method from several donors were computed using OLGA. Drawn from immuneACCESS, this table holds only the in-frame rearrangements with V and J called that TCRdb kept. Clones are partly lost; checked studies trace under half to an unresolved V gene and leave the rest unexplained. V, J and clone size reflect that table, while D and trimming were determined from the DNA. The sample data list about 1.9 million clones, and about 94% of these were observed just once. More than 1.5% of the sample is in the top ten clones.

CD8 naive samples consisted of CD45RO-negative cells that were positively selected for CCR7, yielding a CD45RA+CCR7+ population without TemRA cells. Donors were healthy HIV-negative adults with no recently reported acute infections or vaccinations. Every donor was a Caucasian adult living in Nashville, Tennessee, USA. Blood was obtained by leukapheresis, after which PBMCs were separated by Ficoll-Histopaque density gradient centrifugation and cryopreserved in liquid nitrogen vapor phase. Purity and quantity of every magnetically sorted T cell population were checked by analytical flow cytometry. Each sorted fraction had its genomic DNA isolated and then quantified by UV absorbance on a Nanodrop 2000c. Study-level results and caveats: Even with the large sequencing depth, rarefaction of the sorted-subset datasets indicated that sequencing was incomplete. Pairwise subsampling led to the expectation that sequencing depth would affect the degree of clonotype sharing among donors. Across several donors, roughly 5% of naive CD4, roughly 3.5% of naive CD8, around 2.5% of memory CD4, and 0.4% of memory CD8 clonotypes were shared. Because the study included a small number of donors, the genetic and exposure-history diversity represented was limited. Only blood was sampled, and tissue TCR repertoires likely differ from those in blood. Compared with non-shared clonotypes, clonotypes shared by all four sorted-subset donors had higher generation probabilities. Estimated clonotype richness was generally larger for naive than for memory subsets.

Regarding this clone: It lacks a known antigen. No much larger clone is present one base from it, and per-base qualities are unavailable.

Taken from cysteine to phenylalanine, the CDR3 has 15 residues. This entry keeps only the CDR3 DNA: 45 bases, framed from base 1. Per the germline V gene, SGHAT is the CDR1 and FQNNGV is the CDR2. V is pared back by 2 bases and J by 2 bases, with 11 bases lying between the germline termini. The receptor chain draws on TRBV11-2 and TRBJ2-3; a confident D gene designation cannot be given. This TCR came from a man aged 18 to 35 in good health. Some clones in this sample may be carry-over from other donors' samples. The source material was naive CD8+ T cells from PBMCs. The cell subset or site label corresponds to: CD45RA+CCR7+. The CDR3 region has the sequence CASSLSVFVTDTQYF. The DNA sequence is TGTGCCAGCAGCTTATCGGTGTTTGTCACAGATACGCAGTATTTT.